A selection of T cell receptor beta chains follows, all from one sample in a study of blood T cell repertoires in COVID-19. Sequenced by immunoSEQ multiplex PCR; TCRdb stores in-frame clones only, minus some. The sample carries roughly 180,000 clones, about four fifths recorded once. Sample: peripheral blood. The source is a woman in her fifties or sixties with COVID-19, enrolled during active disease. The CDR3 runs from the conserved cysteine through the conserved F or W. A D gene is named only where the DNA matches it firmly. Only part of the rows carry a size: once, few, many, or a class if the clone is expanded.

cdr3_nt,cdr3_aa,d_call,j_call,v_call,clone_size
TGCAGCGACGGAACAGGGGACAATCAGCCCCAGCATTTT,CSDGTGDNQPQHF,TRBD1,TRBJ1-5,TRBV29-1,few
TGTGCCAGCAGTTGGGACAGGGGGCAGGATGGCTACACCTTC,CASSWDRGQDGYTF,TRBD1,TRBJ1-2,TRBV5-6,.
TGCGCCAGCAGCTACTTCGGCGGGCCAGGACAGGGTCGCTACACCTTC,CASSYFGGPGQGRYTF,TRBD1,TRBJ1-2,TRBV5-1,.
TGTGCCAGCAGCCGAATAGGGGGAACTGAAGCTTTCTTT,CASSRIGGTEAFF,.,TRBJ1-1,TRBV3-1/TRBV3-2,once
TGTGCCAGCAGCCAAGTGGACTCAGCTTATGGCTACACCTTC,CASSQVDSAYGYTF,.,TRBJ1-2,TRBV4-2,.
TGTGCCAGCAGTTTATCAAGGACAGGTCTGTTTTTT,CASSLSRTGLFF,TRBD1,TRBJ1-4,TRBV12-3/TRBV12-4,.
TGTGCCAGTAGTATCGACAGGACGAACACTGAAGCTTTCTTT,CASSIDRTNTEAFF,.,TRBJ1-1,TRBV19,few
TGTGCCAGCAGTTACTCGGGCGGGGGCTCCTACAATGAGCAGTTCTTC,CASSYSGGGSYNEQFF,TRBD2,TRBJ2-1,TRBV6-5,.
TGTGCCAGCAGGCCGACAGGGCCCCAGCATTTT,CASRPTGPQHF,.,TRBJ1-5,TRBV28,few
TGCGCCAGCAGCTCCGGGACAGGGGGACGTGCAAATACGCAGTATTTT,CASSSGTGGRANTQYF,TRBD1,TRBJ2-3,TRBV5-1,.
TGTGCCAGCAGCTCCTCGACTAGCGGGGGGGAGCCAGAGACCCAGTACTTC,CASSSSTSGGEPETQYF,TRBD2,TRBJ2-5,TRBV27,many
TGTGCCATCAATCCAGGGTCCAACTATGGCTACACCTTC,CAINPGSNYGYTF,.,TRBJ1-2,TRBV10-3,once
TGTGCCAGCAAGCGGGAGGGCAACACAGATACGCAGTATTTT,CASKREGNTDTQYF,TRBD2,TRBJ2-3,TRBV6-5,.
TGTGCCAGCAGCGTAGGCGGGAGGCACCAAGAGACCCAGTACTTC,CASSVGGRHQETQYF,TRBD2,TRBJ2-5,TRBV9,few
TGTGCCAGCAGCGGTCCCCGGGAGGTTGGCTACACCTTC,CASSGPREVGYTF,.,TRBJ1-2,TRBV9,.
TGTGCCAGCAGCTCTTCTGCGGTCTACAATGAGCAGTTCTTC,CASSSSAVYNEQFF,.,TRBJ2-1,TRBV7-9,.
TGTGCCAGCAGCCATCGAAAATCCGGGACAGGCGATGAGCAGTTCTTC,CASSHRKSGTGDEQFF,TRBD1,TRBJ2-1,TRBV5-4,.
TGTGCCTGGAGTGTACCAAGTATCCTGGCGGGCCTCCAAGAGACCCAGTACTTC,CAWSVPSILAGLQETQYF,.,TRBJ2-5,TRBV30,.
TGCGCCAGCAGGGCTAGCGGGACCTACGAGCAGTACTTC,CASRASGTYEQYF,TRBD2,TRBJ2-7,TRBV5-1,.
TGTGCCAGCAGCCCTCGACGGGGTGAGGACAGGGGGTACACTGAAGCTTTCTTT,CASSPRRGEDRGYTEAFF,TRBD1,TRBJ1-1,TRBV7-9,.
TGTGCCAGTAGTTTCAGGTTGTCGGAAGCTTTCTTT,CASSFRLSEAFF,.,TRBJ1-1,TRBV19,.
TGTGCCAGTAGTTATCGGACTAGCGGGAGTAGCGGTGGGGCCAAAAACATTCAGTACTTC,CASSYRTSGSSGGAKNIQYF,TRBD2,TRBJ2-4,TRBV19,.
TGTGCCAGCAGCCTGACTCGGGATACGCAGTATTTT,CASSLTRDTQYF,.,TRBJ2-3,TRBV7-9,.
TGTGCCAGCAATACAGGGAACCAGCCCCAGCATTTT,CASNTGNQPQHF,.,TRBJ1-5,TRBV2,.
TGTGCTAGCAGCTTGCGTGGGGGCGGCGACGAGCAGTACTTC,CASSLRGGGDEQYF,.,TRBJ2-7,TRBV7-7,once
TGCGCCAGCAGCTTTGGAGGTCGGGGTACGCAGTATTTT,CASSFGGRGTQYF,.,TRBJ2-3,TRBV5-1,.
TGTGCCAGCAGCCCAAACTACGGCGGGACAGATACGCAGTATTTT,CASSPNYGGTDTQYF,.,TRBJ2-3,TRBV3-1/TRBV3-2,once
TGCGCCAGCAGTGAGGGGTATAGCGGGAGAACTTACGAGCAGTACTTC,CASSEGYSGRTYEQYF,TRBD2,TRBJ2-7,TRBV10-2,.
TGTGCCAGCAGTTTTGGACAGCACACAGATACGCAGTATTTT,CASSFGQHTDTQYF,.,TRBJ2-3,TRBV6-2/TRBV6-3,.
TGTGCCAGCAGCCCCCGCCCGGGACAGAGGTACAATGAGCAGTTCTTC,CASSPRPGQRYNEQFF,TRBD1,TRBJ2-1,TRBV7-3,once
TGTGCCACCAGCAGGGGGACTAGCGGGACGATCCAATGGACCCAGTACTTC,CATSRGTSGTIQWTQYF,TRBD2,TRBJ2-5,TRBV15,.
TGTGCCAGCTCACCACCGAAGGGGAGGGCAGATACGCAGTATTTT,CASSPPKGRADTQYF,TRBD2,TRBJ2-3,TRBV18,once
TGTGCCAGCAGCGTAGAGGGTAGGGAGCCAGATACGCAGTATTTT,CASSVEGREPDTQYF,.,TRBJ2-3,TRBV9,.
TGCGCCAGCAGCGACGGGACAGGGAATAATTCACCCCTCCACTTT,CASSDGTGNNSPLHF,TRBD1,TRBJ1-6,TRBV5-1,.
TGTGCCAGCAGCCCGGGGGGCTTCGGCTACAATGAGCAGTTCTTC,CASSPGGFGYNEQFF,.,TRBJ2-1,TRBV7-2,.
TGTGCCAGCTCACCCATAGGACAGGGACCGATGAACACTGAAGCTTTCTTT,CASSPIGQGPMNTEAFF,TRBD1,TRBJ1-1,TRBV18,.
TGTGCCTGGAGTGTCGGGACAAACCATCAGCCCCAGCATTTT,CAWSVGTNHQPQHF,.,TRBJ1-5,TRBV30,.
TGTGCCAGCAGTTTAAGGGCTGGACTAGCGGGTTACAATGAGCAGTTCTTC,CASSLRAGLAGYNEQFF,TRBD2,TRBJ2-1,TRBV28,.
TGTGCCAGCAGTTGGAATCCTTTAGGGGGAGGGTATAGCGAGACCCAGTACTTC,CASSWNPLGGGYSETQYF,.,TRBJ2-5,TRBV28,.
TGCGCCAGCAGCCAACTTGACACTAGCAATCAGCCCCAGCATTTT,CASSQLDTSNQPQHF,.,TRBJ1-5,TRBV4-1,.
TGTGCCAGCAGCCAAGCCCAACAGGGCACAGATACGCAGTATTTT,CASSQAQQGTDTQYF,.,TRBJ2-3,TRBV4-2,.
TGCACCAGCAACCGCGGTGGGCGGGACTACCAAGAGACCCAGTACTTC,CTSNRGGRDYQETQYF,.,TRBJ2-5,TRBV1,.
TGCGCCAGCAACTCACAGGGTTTGGGGAGCACTGAAGCTTTCTTT,CASNSQGLGSTEAFF,.,TRBJ1-1,TRBV5-1,.
TGTGCCAGCAGTTACGACAGGGACACTGAAGCTTTCTTT,CASSYDRDTEAFF,TRBD1,TRBJ1-1,TRBV6-5,.
TGTGCCAGCAGCGTAGACGGGACAGTGTACGAAAAACTGTTTTTT,CASSVDGTVYEKLFF,TRBD1,TRBJ1-4,TRBV9,.
TGTGCCAGCAGCCCCCCTGGGACAGGGAAACAGCCCCAGCATTTT,CASSPPGTGKQPQHF,TRBD1,TRBJ1-5,TRBV7-8,few
TGTGCCAGCAGCTTAGACCGCGGAGGGTCCTACGAGCAGTACTTC,CASSLDRGGSYEQYF,.,TRBJ2-7,TRBV7-2,.
TGTGCCAGCAGCGTTCTAGCGGGGGGGCAGGAGACCCAGTACTTC,CASSVLAGGQETQYF,TRBD2,TRBJ2-5,TRBV9,.
TGTGCCAGCAGTGAAACAGGGATGTACACCGGGGAGCTGTTTTTT,CASSETGMYTGELFF,.,TRBJ2-2,TRBV2,.
TGCGCCAGCAGCTTGGGGAGGGGCTCCTACGAGCAGTACTTC,CASSLGRGSYEQYF,.,TRBJ2-7,TRBV5-1,.